Sequencing of this TCR beta chain was carried out in a study of T cells in Graves' hyperthyroidism and ophthalmopathy. Study-wide background: Initial diagnosis, before any treatment, was when peripheral blood was collected. Study outcomes and limitations: Before onset, by a median of approximately 6.8 months, the model predicted ophthalmopathy.

The TCR beta CDR3 regions underwent amplification using RNA transcripts as the source. With the HTBI primer set, the TCR CDR3 went through a first round of RT-PCR. TCRdb passed the multiplex PCR reads through MiXCR, listing each CDR3 protein once. The data contain around 350,000 distinct CDR3 sequences, approximately 18% of them singletons. Concerning this clonotype: Its cognate antigen is unknown.

After removal of 6 bases from V and 7 bases from J, the junction contained 10 bases not matched to a gene. The length of the CDR3 is 15 residues. Germline V gene data show CDR1 as DFQATT and CDR2 as SNEGSKA (reference sequence). Orbital computed tomography and thyroid ultrasound, together with serum TRAb and thyroxine and clinical symptoms, were used for diagnoses. V and J are TRBV20-1 and TRBJ1-6; 9 nucleotides align to TRBD1. The clonotype was recovered from a woman younger than 45 with Graves' hyperthyroidism that later progressed to Graves' ophthalmopathy. The specimen was blood. In DNA, the CDR3 is TGCAGTGCCCCCTTGCGCGGACAGGGGAATTCACCCCTCCACTTT. It encodes CSAPLRGQGNSPLHF.